The clone carrying this T cell receptor (beta chain) showed up just a few times. Its target is not known. The germline V gene has CDR1 ENHRY and CDR2 SYGVKD. The CDR3 runs 15 residues. Trimming cost V 5 bases and J 1 base, with 13 bases left between them. Template material for amplifying TCR beta CDR3 regions consisted of RNA transcripts. First-round RT-PCR of the TCR CDR3 relied on the HTBI primer set. TCRdb re-called the multiplex PCR reads with MiXCR, one entry per CDR3 protein. This table has some 560,000 distinct CDR3 sequences, around 16% appearing once. The data stem from a study of T cells in Graves' hyperthyroidism and ophthalmopathy. Notes on the study in general: Blood shared most expanded thyroid clonotypes above 0.001.

Sequencing input: blood. This clonotype originated in a woman aged 30 to 39 with Graves' hyperthyroidism. The chain combines TRBV10-3 with TRBJ2-3; tentative D call: TRBD2 (6 bases). The CDR3 protein is CAISPGLAGTDTQYF. The CDR3 DNA reads as TGTGCCATCAGTCCGGGACTGGCCGGCACAGATACGCAGTATTTT.